A single sample gave rise to the 27 T cell receptor beta chains below, sequenced in a study of response to subunit inactivated influenza vaccine. TCRdb redid the calling of the RT-PCR reads with MiXCR, one entry per CDR3 protein. Among about 570,000 distinct CDR3 sequences listed, roughly 10% were seen once. The material sequenced was PBMCs from blood, taken on the day of vaccination. All receptors come from a middle-aged man who received an inactivated influenza vaccine.

About this clonotype itself: This may come from a read error, since a much larger clone is one base off. The chain links TRBV7-9 to TRBJ2-5; 9 nucleotides line up with TRBD1. This CDR3 spans 16 amino acids. Germline trimming cut 5 bases from V and 10 bases from J; bases unmatched to any gene: 17. Germline CDR1 SEHNR, CDR2 FQNEAQ (reference sequence). CDR3 residues: CASSAQGQGGPFDQYF. CDR3 sequence (DNA): TGTGCCAGCAGCGCACAGGGACAGGGCGGGCCCTTCGACCAGTACTTC.

This chain joins TRBV6-1 and TRBJ1-5, with 7 bases aligning to TRBD1. This CDR3 comprises 14 residues. V lost 6 bases to trimming and J lost 1 base; unmatched junction nucleotides: 3. CDR1 and CDR2 from the germline V gene are MNHNS and SASEGT. CDR3 protein: CASRRQGSNQPQHF. For the CDR3, the DNA is TGTGCCAGCAGGAGACAGGGCAGCAATCAGCCCCAGCATTTT.

The rearrangement joins TRBV20-1 to TRBJ2-5, with 8 bases lining up with TRBD1. Germline lookup yields CDR1 DFQATT and CDR2 SNEGSKA (reference sequence). The CDR3 totals 13 residues. Trimming removed 0 bases from V and 7 bases from J; junction bases left unmatched: 4. The CDR3 reads CSARDPQGGTQYF. The CDR3 DNA reads as TGCAGTGCTAGAGATCCACAGGGGGGGACCCAGTACTTC.

The chain is built from TRBV5-6 and TRBJ2-5; D may correspond to TRBD1 or TRBD2 (5 bases each). Trimming shortened V by 1 base and J by 2 bases, and 12 bases separated the two germline ends. This CDR3 spans 15 amino acids. Germline values: CDR1 SGHDT, CDR2 YYEEEE. The CDR3 loop is CASSLIRDGQETQYF. CDR3 nucleotides: TGTGCCAGCAGCTTGATCAGGGACGGGCAAGAGACCCAGTACTTC.

The CDR3 sequence: CCASPIGPHSSTDTQYF. The CDR3 bases are TGCTGCGCTAGTCCTATCGGGCCCCACTCTAGCACAGATACGCAGTATTTT. This chain connects TRBV20-1 to TRBJ2-3; no definite D call. Germline CDR1 is DFQATT and CDR2 is SNEGSKA (reference sequence). This CDR3 has 17 residues.

This sequence joins TRBV12-3 or TRBV12-4 and TRBJ2-7, with D uncertain. The CDR3 is 14 residues long. V was cut by 3 bases and J by 2 bases, with 11 bases left in between. The CDR3 sequence: CASSFSPRAYEQYF. The CDR3 bases are TGTGCCAGCAGTTTTTCCCCTAGAGCCTACGAGCAGTACTTC.

This clonotype turned up a few times. V is TRBV4-1 and J is TRBJ1-5; 10 bases agree with TRBD1. This CDR3 is built from 16 residues. The J segment lost 6 bases and the V segment lost 2 bases, leaving 7 bases of the junction unmatched. Germline loops: CDR1 MGHRA, CDR2 YSYEKL. Here the CDR3 reads CASSQPGQGLSQPQHF. The CDR3, as DNA: TGCGCCAGCAGCCAACCGGGACAGGGGCTTTCTCAGCCCCAGCATTTT.

The rearrangement links TRBV5-6 to TRBJ2-5, with D unclear. Trimming left V 4 bases short and J 2 bases short, with 12 bases between. The CDR3 sequence is 14 residues long. CDR1 is SGHDT and CDR2 is YYEEEE in the germline V gene. DNA for the CDR3: TGTGCCAGCAGCCTCCCCCATGGACAAGAGACCCAGTACTTC. Translated, it gives CASSLPHGQETQYF.

In its sample, this clonotype was seen many times. V gene TRBV7-6 combines with J gene TRBJ2-7; 8 bases fit TRBD1. The germline V gene has CDR1 SGHVS and CDR2 FNYEAQ. V lost 0 bases, J lost 5 bases, and 6 bases stayed unmatched. The CDR3 has 15 residues. The CDR3 DNA reads TGTGCCAGCAGCTTAGCGGCAGGGGGCATTGACGAGCAGTACTTC. This codes for CASSLAAGGIDEQYF.

The rearrangement uses TRBV28 and TRBJ2-7; 9 bases fit TRBD1. The CDR3 totals 13 residues. Per the germline V gene, CDR1 is MDHEN and CDR2 is SYDVKM. J gave up 5 bases and V 7 bases, and 6 bases lay outside the gene matches. CDR3 DNA: TGTGCCAGCATCACCGGGACAGGGAACGAGCAGTACTTC. Translation: CASITGTGNEQYF.

This clonotype was detected only a few times. The chain combines TRBV20-1 with TRBJ2-1, with D possibly being TRBD1 (6 bases). This CDR3 contains 12 residues. Germline lookup yields CDR1 DFQATT and CDR2 SNEGSKA (reference sequence). V was trimmed by 6 bases and J by 10 bases, leaving 16 bases between them. The CDR3 DNA sequence: TGCAGTGCCAAAAGGACAGAATGGGAGCAGTTCTTC. Amino acid sequence: CSAKRTEWEQFF.

The V and J genes are TRBV20-1 and TRBJ2-1; 10 positions match TRBD1. There are 14 residues in the CDR3. The germline V gene has CDR1 DFQATT and CDR2 SNEGSKA (reference sequence). After removal of 3 bases from V and 2 bases from J, the junction contained 1 base not matched to a gene. The CDR3 DNA is TGCAGTGCTAGTGGGACAGGGGCCTACAATGAGCAGTTCTTC. Translation gives CSASGTGAYNEQFF.

The sample holds a few counts of this clonotype. This chain links TRBV5-1 with TRBJ2-5, with 7 nucleotides matching TRBD1. The CDR3 runs 15 residues. Unmatched junction bases numbered 7, after V lost 0 bases and J lost 5 bases. Germline lookup yields CDR1 SGHRS and CDR2 YFSETQ. The CDR3 DNA reads TGCGCCAGCAGCTTGGCATCGACAGGGCAGGAGACCCAGTACTTC. Its protein product is CASSLASTGQETQYF.

This clonotype was counted at least ten times. The chain employs TRBV20-1 and TRBJ2-3; D gene ambiguous. Germline-derived CDR1 and CDR2 are DFQATT and SNEGSKA (reference sequence). The CDR3 is made up of 13 amino acids. V gave up 6 bases and J gave up 1 base, with 11 bases separating them. The CDR3: CSAKGLGTDTQYF. The CDR3 DNA reads as TGCAGTGCGAAGGGTCTAGGCACAGATACGCAGTATTTT.

This clonotype was observed at least ten times. The DNA of the CDR3 is TGTGCCATCAGTGAGTCGGGCGGCCAAGGGGACTACACAGATACGCAGTATTTT. The encoded protein is CAISESGGQGDYTDTQYF. V usage is TRBV10-3 and J usage is TRBJ2-3; the match to TRBD2 covers 7 bases. CDR3 length equals 18 residues. Germline V CDR1 and CDR2: ENHRY, SYGVKD. The junction had 11 bases not matched to a gene; V was cut back by 0 bases and J by 2 bases.

This clonotype was counted between two and nine times. This CDR3 is CASSLAGGEVMDEQFF. Here the CDR3 DNA reads TGCGCCAGCAGCTTGGCAGGCGGGGAGGTTATGGATGAGCAGTTCTTC. The chain has TRBV5-1 and TRBJ2-1, with a weak D call TRBD2 (6 bases). CDR3 length: 16 amino acids. The ends were cut back, 0 bases at V and 8 bases at J, with 18 bases in the middle. Germline V gene lookup returns CDR1 SGHRS and CDR2 YFSETQ.

In this sample, this clonotype turned up a few times. The chain links TRBV24-1 to TRBJ2-5; TRBD1 aligns across 9 bases. The junction had 15 bases not matched to a gene; V was cut back by 4 bases and J by 10 bases. The CDR3 consists of 16 residues. Germline V lookup: CDR1 KGHDR, CDR2 SFDVKD. The CDR3 DNA is TGTGCCACCAGTGACCATCGACAGGGGGACCCGTCGGTCCAGTACTTC. Its translation is CATSDHRQGDPSVQYF.

The V call is TRBV6-1, the J call TRBJ1-2; D is possibly TRBD1 (5 bases). This CDR3 is 15 amino acids long. Germline V gene data show CDR1 as MNHNS and CDR2 as SASEGT. Trimming left V 3 bases short and J 6 bases short, with 17 bases between. The CDR3 DNA follows: TGTGCCAGCAGTGACCCCGCAGGAGGGGTAGATGGCTACACCTTC. Amino acids: CASSDPAGGVDGYTF.

The chain combines TRBV4-3 with TRBJ2-1; no firm D call. Trimming removed 6 bases at V and 5 bases at J, with 11 bases between. Germline CDR1 and CDR2: LGHNA and YSLEER. This CDR3 spans 13 amino acids. The CDR3 sequence: CASRLGPHNEQFF. In DNA, the CDR3 is TGCGCCAGCAGACTGGGCCCTCACAATGAGCAGTTCTTC.

The chain has TRBV3-1 and TRBJ2-5; TRBD2 matches 13 bases. V lost 3 bases to trimming and J lost 5 bases; unmatched junction nucleotides: 3. The CDR3 contains 15 residues. The germline V gene encodes CDR1 LGHDT and CDR2 YNNKEL (reference sequence). The chain's CDR3 is CASSHGLAGVETQYF. CDR3 nucleotide sequence: TGTGCCAGCAGCCACGGACTAGCGGGAGTTGAGACCCAGTACTTC.

The table lists this clonotype with a few counts. V and J are TRBV20-1 and TRBJ2-2, with 14 bases aligning to TRBD2. V shed 4 bases and J 5 bases; nucleotides not matched to a gene: 3. The CDR3 extends over 15 amino acids. Per germline, CDR1 DFQATT and CDR2 SNEGSKA (reference sequence). The CDR3 nucleotides read TGCAGTGCTATGCGGACTAGCGGGAGGACCGGGGAGCTGTTTTTT. This sequence encodes CSAMRTSGRTGELFF.

This clonotype was counted between two and nine times. This sequence joins TRBV29-1 and TRBJ1-3; D not resolved. Per the germline V gene, CDR1 is SQVTM and CDR2 is ANQGSEA. Trimming took off 3 bases at V and 3 bases at J, with 9 bases between the two ends. This CDR3 is 13 amino acids long. CDR3 region: CSVDEGIGNTIYF. The CDR3 DNA is TGCAGCGTTGACGAAGGGATTGGAAACACCATATATTTT. Combining the CDR3 with reference TRBV29-1 and TRBJ1-3 gives the whole variable domain SAVISQKPSRDICQRGTSLTIQCQVDSQVTMMFWYRQQPGQSLTLIATANQGSEATYESGFVIDKFPISRPNLTFSTLTVSNMSPEDSSIYLCSVDEGIGNTIYFGEGSWLTVV.

V and J are TRBV14 and TRBJ2-7; 7 nucleotides line up with TRBD1. This CDR3 has 11 amino acids. The trim removed 3 bases at V and 13 bases at J, leaving 6 bases unmatched. Germline V gene lookup returns CDR1 SGHDN and CDR2 FVKESK. CDR3 nucleotides: TGTGCCAGCAGCCAGGACAGGCCCCTCTACTTC. Translation gives CASSQDRPLYF.

This clonotype was seen at least ten times. V usage is TRBV11-2 and J usage is TRBJ2-7; perhaps TRBD1 as D (5 bases). Trimming removed 1 base at V and 0 bases at J, with 13 bases between. The CDR3 length is 16 residues. Germline loops: CDR1 SGHAT, CDR2 FQNNGV. DNA for the CDR3: TGTGCCAGCAGCTTAGTGACGGCCAGGGTCTCCTACGAGCAGTACTTC. It translates to CASSLVTARVSYEQYF.

The rearrangement joins TRBV29-1 to TRBJ2-1; 8 bases agree with TRBD2. The V gene end was trimmed by 5 bases and the J gene end by 10 bases; junction bases not matched to a gene: 13. This CDR3 comprises 14 residues. The germline CDR1 and CDR2 sequences are SQVTM and ANQGSEA. CDR3 in amino acids: CSVKSRGRIGEQFF. The CDR3 DNA follows: TGCAGCGTTAAGTCTCGCGGGAGGATAGGGGAGCAGTTCTTC.

This rearrangement joins TRBV28 to TRBJ2-7; D might be TRBD1 (6 bases). The V gene's germline CDR1 is MDHEN and CDR2 SYDVKM. The V gene lost 5 bases and the J gene lost 6 bases, with 17 bases spanning the gap. This CDR3 region has 14 residues. The CDR3 here is CASSPYRVSSEQYF. The DNA of the CDR3 is TGTGCCAGCAGTCCTTACAGGGTGTCGAGCGAGCAGTACTTC. The entire variable domain, with the rest obtained from reference TRBV28 and TRBJ2-7, is as follows: DVKVTQSSRYLVKRTGEKVFLECVQDMDHENMFWYRQDPGLGLRLIYFSYDVKMKEKGDIPEGYSVSREKKERFSLILESASTNQTSMYLCASSPYRVSSEQYFGPGTRLTVT.

The V and J genes are TRBV5-5 and TRBJ2-3, with D perhaps TRBD1 or TRBD2 (5 bases each). The CDR3 covers 17 residues. Germline CDR1 is SGHKS and CDR2 is YYEKEE (reference sequence). The V and J ends lost 4 bases and 7 bases respectively, with 25 bases between them. The DNA of the CDR3 is TGTGCCAGCAGCCCGAGGGACCCGGTGGGGCTGGCTTATACGCAGTATTTT. This gives the protein CASSPRDPVGLAYTQYF.